This T cell receptor beta chain stems from a study of shared clonotypes between healthy human individuals. Some clones are missing from TCRdb's copy, which holds only in-frame ones; the method was immunoSEQ multiplex PCR. Of around 350,000 clones listed, less than 75% are singletons. Concerning this clone itself: The antigen remains unidentified.

Study-wide results and limits: Naive subsets tended to show greater estimated richness than memory subsets.

The CDR3 totals 14 residues. J lost 4 bases, V lost 5 bases, and 6 bases had no gene match. Germline CDR1 is LNHDA and CDR2 is SQIVND (reference sequence). The sequencing input was memory CD4+ T cells sorted from blood. Subset reported: CD45RA-negative fraction. This receptor was obtained from a man aged 25 to 45 in good health. The rearrangement links TRBV19 to TRBJ1-2; 8 nucleotides agree with TRBD1. This chain's CDR3 is CASSPGDRIYGYTF. The CDR3 region has the DNA TGTGCCAGTAGTCCCGGGGACAGGATCTATGGCTACACCTTC.